This T cell receptor (beta chain) was captured in a study of a mutant IDH1 vaccine in newly diagnosed glioma. Noted time point: baseline, week 1 (first vaccination visit). The treatment here: pre-vaccination baseline after standard-of-care therapy. Germline lookup yields CDR1 SGHNT and CDR2 YYREEE (reference sequence). With 0 bases clipped from V and 2 bases from J, the junction kept 3 bases outside the gene matches. The CDR3 spans 15 residues. Repertoires were generated with immunoSEQ multiplex PCR, while TCRdb's copy carries only in-frame clones and drops some. This repertoire shows tens of thousands of clones, approximately 86% found once; its top ten account for over 4%. This clone was detected only once.

The sample in question was PBMCs, obtained from a glioma patient treated with radiotherapy, temozolomide or both. The sequence was obtained from a woman in her forties with glioma. This chain links TRBV5-4 with TRBJ2-5, with 8 bases fitting TRBD1. DNA for the CDR3: TGTGCCAGCAGCTTGGGGACAGGGCTGCAAGAGACCCAGTACTTC. This codes for CASSLGTGLQETQYF. Complete variable domain (other parts from reference TRBV5-4 and TRBJ2-5): ETGVTQSPTHLIKTRGQQVTLRCSSQSGHNTVSWYQQALGQGPQFIFQYYREEENGRGNFPPRFSGLQFPNYSSELNVNALELDDSALYLCASSLGTGLQETQYFGPGTRLLVL.